A single sample is the source of the 27 T cell receptor beta chains below, sequenced in a study of metastatic and nonmetastatic thyroid tumors. TCRdb re-clonotyped the PCR reads through MiXCR. This repertoire shows some 33,000 clones, roughly 10% found once; its top ten account for around 16%. Patients had received no treatment of any kind before thyroid surgery. The sequencing sample was made of blood. All receptors come from a female donor with papillary thyroid cancer or a benign thyroid nodule (not recorded which). Some clones in this sample may be carry-over from other donors' samples.

The gene calls are TRBV19 and TRBJ1-2; D is unresolved. Germline CDR1 is LNHDA and CDR2 is SQIVND (reference sequence). V was trimmed by 8 bases and J by 7 bases, leaving 14 bases between them. The CDR3 loop spans 12 amino acids. CDR3 nucleotides: TGTGCCAGTTTGTCAGCGAGAGGTGGCTACACCTTC. Protein: CASLSARGGYTF.

This clone was seen ten or more times. The chain recombines TRBV20-1 with TRBJ1-2; TRBD1 agrees at 8 bases. Trimming took 3 bases from V and 8 from J; bases not matched to a gene: 8. The CDR3 is 13 amino acids. Germline CDR1 and CDR2: DFQATT and SNEGSKA (reference sequence). The CDR3 DNA reads TGCAGTGCTAGGACGACAGGGGTATCCGGCTACACCTTC. Protein product: CSARTTGVSGYTF.

In this sample, this clone turned up many times. The chain links TRBV9 to TRBJ1-2, with TRBD1 identical over 7 bases. V trimming: 0 bases; J trimming: 5 bases; junction bases outside the gene matches: 1. Germline V CDR1 and CDR2: SGDLS, YYNGEE. There are 13 residues in the CDR3. CDR3 coding DNA: TGTGCCAGCAGCGTAGCGACAGGGTATGGCTACACCTTC. This translates into CASSVATGYGYTF.

This clone occurred many times. The rearrangement links TRBV28 to TRBJ1-5; D is possibly TRBD1 (6 bases). Germline CDR1 is MDHEN and CDR2 is SYDVKM. Trimming took off 5 bases at V and 6 bases at J, with 23 bases between the two ends. The CDR3 is 17 amino acids. The CDR3 sequence: CASSPHRVEVDGQPQHF. CDR3 nucleotides: TGTGCCAGCAGTCCTCACAGGGTCGAGGTTGATGGTCAGCCCCAGCATTTT.

At least ten counts were recorded for this clone. The chain recombines TRBV7-2 with TRBJ1-3; D is ambiguous. V gave up 11 bases and J gave up 0 bases, with 14 bases separating them. The CDR3 contains 14 residues. From germline, CDR1 is SGHTA and CDR2 FQGNSA. The CDR3 DNA reads TGTGCCGTTCAACCGGGGATCTCTGGAAACACCATATATTTT. Encoded protein: CAVQPGISGNTIYF.

This clone was observed at least ten times. The chain combines TRBV27 with TRBJ1-1, with 8 positions matching TRBD1. The CDR3 contains 14 residues. Germline V gene data show CDR1 as MNHEY and CDR2 as SMNVEV (reference sequence). V lost 5 bases, J lost 3 bases, and 5 bases stayed unmatched. This chain's CDR3 is CASSPRQGYTEAFF. For the CDR3, the DNA is TGTGCCAGCAGTCCCCGACAGGGGTACACTGAAGCTTTCTTT.

This clone was observed at least ten times. The chain links TRBV3-1 to TRBJ2-5; 7 nucleotides align to TRBD2. There are 16 residues in the CDR3. Germline CDR1 is LGHDT and CDR2 is YNNKEL (reference sequence). Trimming took 3 bases from V and 4 from J; bases not matched to a gene: 11. DNA of the CDR3: TGTGCCAGCAGCCAGGGCCTGGGAGGGCCAGGAGAGACCCAGTACTTC. It codes for CASSQGLGGPGETQYF.

This clone was detected only a few times. J is TRBJ2-6 and V is TRBV19; the match to TRBD1 covers 10 bases. The V gene end was trimmed by 4 bases and the J gene end by 5 bases; junction bases not matched to a gene: 8. The CDR3 extends over 17 amino acids. The germline V gene encodes CDR1 LNHDA and CDR2 SQIVND (reference sequence). CDR3 loop: CASSTGTGEGRANVLTF. As DNA, the CDR3 is TGTGCCAGTAGTACGGGGACAGGGGAGGGTAGGGCCAACGTCCTGACTTTC.

This clone was detected ten times or more. V and J are TRBV6-4 and TRBJ2-1, with D possibly being TRBD2 (5 bases). CDR1 is MRHNA, CDR2 SNTAGT, per germline. Trimming pared 7 bases from V and 5 bases from J, leaving 15 bases between. This CDR3 spans 14 amino acids. The CDR3 bases are TGTGCCAGCAAGCCGGGATTTGGTAACAATGAGCAGTTCTTC. Amino acids: CASKPGFGNNEQFF.

This clone has ten or more counts. This chain connects TRBV4-1 to TRBJ1-5; weak D call: TRBD1 (5 bases). CDR1 is MGHRA and CDR2 is YSYEKL in the germline V gene. V shed 0 bases and J shed 4 bases, with 7 bases lying between them. The CDR3 is 14 residues long. CDR3 coding DNA: TGCGCCAGCAGCCAAGAAGGGGAGAATCAGCCCCAGCATTTT. Its translation is CASSQEGENQPQHF.

This clone appeared many times. The chain combines TRBV7-9 with TRBJ2-7; maybe TRBD2 (6 bases). Germline assignment: CDR1 SEHNR and CDR2 FQNEAQ (reference sequence). This CDR3 is 15 amino acids long. With 9 bases removed from V and 3 bases from J, the gap between germline ends came to 21 bases. CDR3 protein: CASLIAGTGFYEQYF. The CDR3, as DNA: TGTGCCAGTTTAATAGCCGGGACTGGCTTCTACGAGCAGTACTTC.

The chain carries TRBV20-1 and TRBJ1-2; maybe TRBD1 (5 bases). Germline CDR1 reads DFQATT; CDR2 reads SNEGSKA (reference sequence). This CDR3 is built from 14 residues. V lost 4 bases, J lost 7 bases, and 19 bases lay in between. The CDR3 reads CSATPAGRDFGYTF. CDR3 nucleotide sequence: TGCAGTGCTACACCCGCAGGGAGAGATTTTGGCTACACCTTC.

This clone has at least ten counts. This rearrangement joins TRBV6-1 to TRBJ2-5, with 11 bases fitting TRBD1. The CDR3 loop spans 14 amino acids. Trimming at V came to 7 bases and at J to 3 bases, leaving 4 bases not matched to a gene. Looked up from germline, CDR1 is MNHNS and CDR2 is SASEGT. CDR3 region: CASNPGQGEETQYF. The CDR3 DNA reads as TGTGCCAGCAATCCGGGACAGGGGGAAGAGACCCAGTACTTC.

This clone was recorded many times. One end of the junction is discordant with germline, which a read error may explain. Different DNA sequences within this sample yield the same CDR3. The gene calls are TRBV11-2 and TRBJ2-5, with TRBD1 matching 9 bases. Germline lookup yields CDR1 SGHAT and CDR2 FQNNGV. The CDR3 covers 14 residues. The CDR3 nucleotides read TGTGCCAGCAGCTACAGGGGGCTAGTGGAGACCCAGTATTTC. Translation gives CASSYRGLVETQYF. The full variable domain, in which reference TRBV11-2 and TRBJ2-5 provide the parts outside the CDR3, is EAGVAQSPRYKIIEKRQSVAFWCNPISGHATLYWYQQILGQGPKLLIQFQNNGVVDDSQLPKDRFSAERLKGVDSTLKIQPAKLEDSAVYLCASSYRGLVETQYFGPGTRLLVL.

This clone was observed many times. This chain connects TRBV7-9 to TRBJ2-7; D is possibly TRBD2 (7 bases). The germline gives CDR1 SEHNR, CDR2 FQNEAQ (reference sequence). Trimming pared 7 bases from V and 7 bases from J, leaving 17 bases between. This CDR3 is 13 amino acids long. In nucleotides, the CDR3 is TGTGCCAGCACCATTAGGGAGGGGGGGGAGCAGTACTTC. Its protein product is CASTIREGGEQYF.

Details on this clone: The sample contains more than one DNA sequence encoding this CDR3. This chain links TRBV7-8 with TRBJ1-1; 8 nucleotides line up with TRBD1. Looked up from germline, CDR1 is SGHVS and CDR2 is FQNEAQ. Unmatched junction bases numbered 8, after V lost 4 bases and J lost 1 base. The CDR3 sequence is 16 residues long. This CDR3 reads CASSWRTGRRNTEAFF. The CDR3 DNA follows: TGTGCCAGCAGCTGGAGGACAGGGCGGAGGAACACTGAAGCTTTCTTT.

The chain carries TRBV6-8 and TRBJ2-5; TRBD2 agrees at 10 bases. Germline values: CDR1 MNHGY, CDR2 SAAAGT. V lost 5 bases and J lost 2; bases outside the gene matches: 8. The CDR3 runs to 16 residues. The CDR3 protein is CASSPLSGRVQETQYF. CDR3 nucleotides: TGTGCCAGCAGTCCCCTCAGCGGGAGGGTGCAAGAGACCCAGTACTTC.

This clone was observed at least ten times. The chain links TRBV28 to TRBJ2-5; D remains unclear. Trimming removed 7 bases from V and 5 bases from J, with 20 bases in between. This CDR3 has 15 amino acids. Germline V gene sequence: CDR1 MDHEN, CDR2 SYDVKM. The CDR3 DNA sequence: TGTGCCAGCACCACACTCCGAGGCAGGCGGGAGACCCAGTACTTC. Translated, it gives CASTTLRGRRETQYF.

This clone was detected many times. As DNA, the CDR3 is TGTGCCAGCAGTTCAGACCGGGACTCTTTTTTAGAGACCCAGTACTTC. This translates into CASSSDRDSFLETQYF. The chain combines TRBV28 with TRBJ2-5; D is perhaps TRBD2 (6 bases). Trimming pared 4 bases from V and 4 bases from J, leaving 19 bases between. Germline lookup yields CDR1 MDHEN and CDR2 SYDVKM. The CDR3 spans 16 residues.

This clone turned up a few times. The chain joins TRBV7-9 to TRBJ1-3; possible D gene TRBD1, 6 bases. Germline V gene lookup returns CDR1 SEHNR and CDR2 FQNEAQ (reference sequence). The CDR3 is 14 amino acids. V was cut by 7 bases and J by 0 bases, with 10 bases left in between. In nucleotides, the CDR3 is TGTGCCAGCACCCTAGGGGGCTCTGGAAACACCATATATTTT. Its protein is CASTLGGSGNTIYF.

The sample holds many counts of this clone. The chain is built from TRBV20-1 and TRBJ2-7; D call uncertain. The CDR3 is 9 amino acids. Germline CDR1 reads DFQATT; CDR2 reads SNEGSKA (reference sequence). The DNA of the CDR3 is TGCAGCGCCATCTACGAGCAGTACTTC. Its protein product is CSAIYEQYF.

This clone is classed as medium-sized (0.01 to 0.1%). The chain is built from TRBV6-2 or TRBV6-3 and TRBJ2-2, with D possibly TRBD2 on 5 matching bases. This CDR3 spans 14 amino acids. Trimming took off 4 bases at V and 2 bases at J, with 8 bases between the two ends. Germline CDR1 reads MNHEY; CDR2 reads SVGEGT. The DNA for the CDR3 is TGTGCCAGCAGTTCGGGAAGAAACACCGGGGAGCTGTTTTTT. Protein product: CASSSGRNTGELFF.

J is TRBJ2-1 and V is TRBV7-6; D ambiguous. Germline lookup yields CDR1 SGHVS and CDR2 FNYEAQ. This CDR3 comprises 12 residues. V lost 7 bases and J 10 bases, leaving 14 bases between the germline ends. Here the CDR3 DNA reads TGTGCCAGCATCTTCGGTCCCCGGGAGCAGTTCTTC. Translated: CASIFGPREQFF.

In its sample, this clone was seen many times. The chain employs TRBV19 and TRBJ2-3; D not certain. The CDR3 is made up of 12 amino acids. Trimming shortened V by 7 bases and J by 2 bases, and 7 bases separated the two germline ends. Germline V CDR1 and CDR2: LNHDA, SQIVND (reference sequence). CDR3 DNA sequence: TGTGCCAGTATAGACTTCACAGATACGCAGTATTTT. This encodes CASIDFTDTQYF.

This clone was counted ten times or more. For the CDR3, the DNA is TGTGCCAGCAGCTCTCTGGTAAAGGGCACAGATACGCAGTATTTT. It is translated as CASSSLVKGTDTQYF. The genes are TRBV6-2 or TRBV6-3 and TRBJ2-3; no definite D call. Germline CDR1 and CDR2: MNHEY and SVGEGT. Between the trimmed V and J ends, which lost 6 bases and 1 base, there was a span of 14 bases. CDR3 length: 15 amino acids.

In its sample, this clone was seen many times. This sequence joins TRBV20-1 and TRBJ2-1; 8 bases match TRBD2. J was trimmed by 3 bases and V by 0 bases; bases with no gene match: 4. The CDR3 is made up of 15 amino acids. Germline lookup yields CDR1 DFQATT and CDR2 SNEGSKA (reference sequence). DNA of the CDR3: TGCAGTGCTAGAGACCAGACTAGCGACTACAATGAGCAGTTCTTC. Its protein is CSARDQTSDYNEQFF.

In this sample, this clone turned up many times. The rearrangement uses TRBV6-2 or TRBV6-3 and TRBJ1-2; D is unclear. The CDR3 covers 12 residues. Trimming cost V 7 bases and J 4 bases, with 10 bases left between them. Germline V gives CDR1 MNHEY, CDR2 SVGEGT. The CDR3 sequence is CASTPNGYGYTF. CDR3 in DNA: TGTGCCAGCACCCCCAACGGCTATGGCTACACCTTC.